This TCR beta chain comes out of a study of OX40 agonist ivuxolimab in advanced cancers. Study in general: Partial responses were achieved by three patients: one hepatocellular carcinoma, two cutaneous melanoma.

The CDR3 has 14 amino acids. The V end was cut by 6 bases, the J end by 4 bases, with 14 bases between. Germline-derived CDR1 and CDR2 are MNHEY and SMNVEV (reference sequence). Concerning this clone: Its antigen is unidentified.

Study results and caveats: The specificity for antigen of the expanded peripheral T cells was not determined. In the 0.1 to 3.0 mg/kg range, CD4+ and CD8+ blood T cells had expanded clonally by week 6.

Profiled with immunoSEQ multiplex PCR; TCRdb holds only in-frame clones, not every one. The sample has about 62,000 clones, approximately 92% seen once. This clonotype was obtained from an adult with an advanced solid tumor such as melanoma, head and neck, liver or kidney cancer. The material sequenced was CD4+ or CD8+ T cells sorted from blood, taken in a trial of the OX40 agonist ivuxolimab. The V and J genes are TRBV27 and TRBJ2-3; TRBD1 or TRBD2 may be the D gene (5 bases each). The CDR3: CASRARDRADTQYF. The CDR3 coding sequence is TGTGCCAGCAGAGCCCGGGACCGTGCAGATACGCAGTATTTT.